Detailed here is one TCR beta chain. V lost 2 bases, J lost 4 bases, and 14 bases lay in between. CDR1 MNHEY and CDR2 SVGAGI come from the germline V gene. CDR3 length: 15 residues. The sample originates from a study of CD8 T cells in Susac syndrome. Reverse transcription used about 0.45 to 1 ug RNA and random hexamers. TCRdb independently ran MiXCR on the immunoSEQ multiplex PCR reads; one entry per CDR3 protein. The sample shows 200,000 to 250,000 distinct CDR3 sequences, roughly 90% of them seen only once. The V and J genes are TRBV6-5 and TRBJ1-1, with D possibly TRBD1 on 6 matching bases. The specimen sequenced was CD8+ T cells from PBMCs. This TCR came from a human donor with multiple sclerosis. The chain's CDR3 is CASSYAEVGGTEAFF. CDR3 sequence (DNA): TGTGCCAGCAGTTACGCCGAAGTAGGGGGCACTGAAGCTTTCTTT.